This TCR beta chain was identified during a study of cytomegalovirus exposure and HLA in healthy donors (dated by TCRdb to the late 2010s). As for the study more broadly: According to an earlier analysis of 550 to 750 of the donors, some 170 million T cells yielded 120 million or so unique TCR beta sequences and approximately 300 Gb of sequence data. About 330 gigabases of sequencing data and around 85 million unique TCR sequences made up an early release that covered 500 to 650 HLA-typed donors. The genetic ancestry cluster associated with self-reported Caucasian donors included 81% of the 398 genotyped donors. The study was designed to test whether signatures of past pathogen exposure could be identified by cataloging public T cell receptors. The study profiled the T cell repertoires of 666 subjects by immunosequencing and related them to cytomegalovirus serostatus. In addition to the first cohort of 666 subjects, a separate validation cohort of some 120 different subjects was used. High-throughput TCR immunosequencing, statistical association of individual TCRs with disease status, and machine learning were combined to predict cytomegalovirus infection status. In a later analysis, previously published TCR beta repertoires from 500 to 750 donors were re-analyzed and high-resolution HLA genotyping was added so that TCR occurrence patterns could be studied. The later analysis used no new phenotypic data to find candidate immune exposures, relying instead on TCR beta sequences and their occurrence across donors. An earlier analysis of 500 to 650 of the donors applied high-throughput TCR beta sequencing to assess whether each TCR beta V gene segment acted as functional or pseudogenic. Alongside the repertoire data, information on donor age, sex, ethnicity and CMV serostatus was compiled. In a later genetic analysis, genome-wide SNP genotypes for about three fifths of the roughly 670 donors were used, and that subset was treated as a discovery cohort. All discovery cohort repertoires had been generated on a single sequencing platform. Class I and class II HLA loci were covered by the typing at four-digit resolution. Typing coverage varied by locus: 629-630 donors for A, B, C, DRB1 and DQB1; 500 to 550 for DQA1; about 600 for DPA1; around 490 for DPB1. Because of strong linkage in the cohort, five DR-DQ haplotypes were treated as single units for association and clustering. Among some 400 genotyped donors of the cohort, an average of around 240,000 unique TCR beta nucleotide sequences were sequenced per donor, approximately 20% of them non-productive.

Results and caveats for the whole study, not just this receptor: The classifier was reported to diagnose cytomegalovirus status with high specificity and sensitivity in both the original cohort and the validation cohort. Correlated functional status among segregating V segments might reflect linkage disequilibrium, but an unknown experimental factor could not be ruled out. Most TCR sequences were seen in very few donors, while some public TCRs were found in many individuals. Seventeen rarely observed V segments, including chromosome 9 orphons, were excluded from the earlier analysis of some 590 of the donors because counts were too low. This cohort had only TCR beta chains sequenced, and the lack of alpha or paired-chain data limited which features could be detected. A further reported finding was that TCR beta sequences accurately predicted the HLA-A and HLA-B alleles for most subjects in the first cohort. Broadly in line with IMGT annotations, most TCR beta V segments showed up in productive rearrangements about 87% or about 30% of the time in an earlier analysis of approximately 640 of the donors. The study listed 150 to 200 TCR beta chains as associated with cytomegalovirus. A later analysis found that most CMV-associated TCR beta chains appeared HLA-restricted, with HLA associations seemingly driven largely by CMV exposure. At a false discovery rate of 0.05, a later analysis linked 16,951 TCR beta sequences to specific HLA alleles. Compared with the roughly 670-donor mean, donors in an Asian-associated ancestry cluster had fewer N-insertions in productive TCRs, according to a later genetic analysis. It was suggested by the authors that the approach could potentially be generalized to other disease states and immunological phenotypes. Immune exposure information for the cohort was limited to CMV serostatus. HLA typing was unavailable for some donors at each locus, so association tests used only the typed subset. A few of the identified cytomegalovirus-associated TCR beta chains were confirmed in vitro to be specific for cytomegalovirus antigens. The presence/absence analyses assumed that sequencing depth was roughly uniform across donors, and that assumption may not be true. A later analysis reported that several top co-occurrence clusters appeared linked to parvovirus B19, influenza, CMV and Epstein-Barr virus. In a later analysis, HLA-associated TCR beta chains were found to be more clonally expanded and to have lower generation probabilities than equally common non-associated chains. A cluster of highly shared sequence variants was judged likely to be a technical artifact of the sequencing pipeline. Some IMGT-functional V segments, including TRBV6-2 and TRBV6-3, could not be told apart with the 87-base-pair reads, so those segments were excluded. A later genetic analysis associated a missense DCLRE1C variant with V-gene and J-gene trimming of TCR beta chains, and an independent cohort replicated the association. In a later analysis, the rate of TCR association differed among HLA loci, with DRB1 alleles having the most associated TCRs and HLA-C alleles having the fewest. Strong co-occurrence of HLA alleles, especially DR and DQ, made assigning TCR associations to individual alleles difficult.

The germline V gene sets CDR1 to MDHEN and CDR2 to SYDVKM. At the junction V is shortened by 3 bases and J by 6 bases; bases outside the gene matches: 8. The CDR3 contains 15 residues, cysteine and phenylalanine counted. Kept here is only the CDR3 DNA, which spans 45 bases and is read in frame from base 1. In total, 630 or so healthy bone marrow donors made up the cohort. At the time of sampling, all cohort members were nominally healthy, though unrecorded immune exposures were likely present. The donor was CMV seronegative and belonged to the group of 350 or so seronegative cohort members. A peripheral blood sample was collected from each donor, and TCR beta sequencing was performed on peripheral blood mononuclear cells. Genomic DNA was extracted from the blood cell samples with the Qiagen DNeasy Blood Extraction Kit. The library was generated by the immunoSEQ multiplex PCR assay. A mixture of 60 forward primers for TCR Vbeta segments and 13 reverse primers for TCR Jbeta segments was used in the multiplex PCR. The CDR3 region of rearranged TCR beta genes was amplified from genomic DNA with a multiplex PCR assay. The amplified TCR beta libraries were sequenced on the Illumina HiSeq System as 87-base-pair reads. Under the source paper's analysis protocol: Across the 670 or so repertoires, a later analysis counted tens of millions of unique TCR beta chains, approximately 10 million of which were shared by at least two donors. A nearest-neighbor algorithm error-corrected the raw reads and collapsed the reads into unique sequences, merging closely related sequences to remove PCR and sequencing errors. Alignment of CDR3 sequences to IMGT reference sequences was used to assign V, D and J gene segments. For a sequence to be retained, a match of at least six nucleotides to both a V gene segment and a J gene segment was required. A rearrangement counted as productive if the CDR3 had no stop codons and remained in frame with V and J, and every other rearrangement counted as non-productive. Following IMGT convention, CDR3 was defined as the stretch from the second conserved V-encoded cysteine to the conserved J-encoded phenylalanine. The earlier analysis of a few hundred of the donors excluded sequences that lacked an unambiguous match to a single V gene segment. In an earlier analysis of roughly 500 of the donors, V segments were called functional above 56.7% productive rearrangements and were called segregating when the between-donor standard deviation exceeded 5%. To diagnose cytomegalovirus status from the catalog of TCR beta chain sequences, a statistical classification framework was built. A later analysis assigned V and J genes by comparing TCR nucleotide sequences with IMGT/GENE-DB human TR gene sequences. Using the TCRdist pipeline, a later analysis assigned CDR3 sequences along with most-parsimonious VDJ recombination scenarios. In a later analysis, each TCR beta chain was defined by its CDR3 amino acid sequence together with its V-gene family, and reads lacking a unique V-gene family were excluded. A later analysis removed several hundred highly shared, low-generation-probability nucleotide sequences to deal with suspected cross-contamination and a sequencing artifact. A later analysis calculated a clonal expansion index for each public chain from normalized within-repertoire ranks of inferred template counts. A later analysis computed generation probabilities with a VDJ recombination model fitted to out-of-frame rearrangements, and checked the results against IGoR. A later analysis scored TCR-TCR, TCR-HLA and TCR-CMV co-occurrence with hypergeometric tests, applying a repertoire-size bias correction to TCR pairs. In a later analysis, false discovery rates were estimated by permuting HLA or CMV assignments 20 times. A later analysis grouped co-occurring TCRs with DBSCAN, adding TCRdist sequence similarity when clustering within HLA-allele-positive subsets. Co-occurrence clustering excluded repertoires with fewer than 30,000 or more than 120,000 public chains, plus five with anomalous nucleotide sharing. As stored in TCRdb, this immuneACCESS dataset retains in-frame rearrangements with V and J assigned. A fraction of the clones does not appear; measured against another copy, unresolved V genes explain less than half of the discrepancy, and the remainder lacks a known reason. The V and J calls and clone size come from that table; D and trimming were worked out from the DNA. The sample includes about 180,000 clones, with 82% observed a single time. The biggest ten clones account for around 0.52% of the sample.

With regard to this clone: This receptor's antigen is unknown. No base quality information exists; no much larger clone differs at one position.

The sequence is built from TRBV28 and TRBJ2-7, and TRBD2 matches 10 of the central bases. This TCR derives from a woman between 45 and 60 years old in good health and CMV-seronegative. The sequencing sample was made of PBMCs. The CDR3 has the sequence CASSFLSGRPSEQYF. The nucleotide sequence reads TGTGCCAGCAGTTTTCTTAGCGGGAGGCCCTCCGAGCAGTACTTC.